The 27 T cell receptor beta chains below were found in one sample sequenced in a study of blood T cell repertoires in COVID-19. Repertoires were generated with immunoSEQ multiplex PCR, while TCRdb's copy carries only in-frame clones and drops some. The sample consists of over 250,000 clones, approximately 90% of them appearing once. The sequenced material came from peripheral blood. The receptors were sampled from a woman aged 40 to 50 who had recovered from COVID-19.

This chain links TRBV11-3 with TRBJ2-5; maybe TRBD1 (6 bases). The V gene lost 5 bases and the J gene lost 0 bases, with 16 bases spanning the gap. There are 16 residues in the CDR3. Germline CDR1 and CDR2: SGHNT and YENEEA. The CDR3 region is CASSPMAGANQETQYF. The CDR3 nucleotides read TGTGCCAGCAGCCCCATGGCAGGGGCCAACCAAGAGACCCAGTACTTC.

This chain connects TRBV10-1 to TRBJ2-5, with 7 nucleotides matching TRBD1. This CDR3 comprises 16 residues. Germline V gene data show CDR1 as WNHNN and CDR2 as SYGVQD (reference sequence). V lost 4 bases to trimming and J lost 5 bases; unmatched junction nucleotides: 13. The CDR3 is CASSVGQPGLGETQYF. CDR3 nucleotide sequence: TGCGCCAGCAGTGTGGGACAGCCTGGCCTGGGGGAGACCCAGTACTTC.

The V and J genes are TRBV5-5 and TRBJ2-3, with D perhaps TRBD2 (6 bases). V was shortened by 2 bases and J by 2 bases, with 18 bases between the two germline ends. The CDR3 is 17 residues long. Germline-derived CDR1 and CDR2 are SGHKS and YYEKEE (reference sequence). The CDR3 is CASSFAWGGTTTDTQYF. DNA for the CDR3: TGTGCCAGCAGCTTCGCGTGGGGCGGGACGACCACAGATACGCAGTATTTT.

The V and J genes are TRBV24-1 and TRBJ2-3, with 8 bases aligning to TRBD1. Looked up from germline, CDR1 is KGHDR and CDR2 is SFDVKD. V was clipped by 3 bases and J by 1 base; unmatched bases: 8. CDR3 length: 17 amino acids. For the CDR3, the DNA is TGTGCCACCAGTGATCCCCGGACAGGGATCGGCACAGATACGCAGTATTTT. This sequence encodes CATSDPRTGIGTDTQYF.

The chain links TRBV4-3 to TRBJ1-5; 7 positions match TRBD1. V was pared by 5 bases and J by 7 bases, with 8 bases of the junction left unmatched. The germline V gene has CDR1 LGHNA and CDR2 YSLEER. There are 14 residues in the CDR3. CDR3 loop: CASSYRGSGQPQHF. The CDR3 bases are TGCGCCAGCAGCTACAGGGGTTCGGGGCAGCCCCAGCATTTT.

This clone showed up just a few times. CDR3 DNA sequence: TGTGCCAGCAGCTTAGTATCCCCGGGACAGGGTGGAAACACCATATATTTT. It specifies CASSLVSPGQGGNTIYF. V gene TRBV7-2 combines with J gene TRBJ1-3, with TRBD1 matching over 9 bases. Germline V gene data show CDR1 as SGHTA and CDR2 as FQGNSA. This CDR3 contains 17 residues. Unmatched junction bases numbered 7, after V lost 1 base and J lost 3 bases.

The chain has TRBV4-1 and TRBJ2-7; D gene uncertain. There are 15 residues in the CDR3. Germline assignment: CDR1 MGHRA and CDR2 YSYEKL. Between the trimmed V and J ends, which lost 1 base and 0 bases, there was a span of 10 bases. CDR3 in amino acids: CASSQAHWSSYEQYF. The CDR3 DNA follows: TGCGCCAGCAGCCAAGCCCACTGGAGCTCCTACGAGCAGTACTTC.

This chain joins TRBV3-1 (or the pseudogene TRBV3-2) and TRBJ2-5, with TRBD2 identical over 7 bases. V shed 4 bases and J 5 bases; nucleotides not matched to a gene: 7. The CDR3 is made up of 14 amino acids. From germline, CDR1 is LGHDT and CDR2 YNNKEL (reference sequence). The CDR3 DNA is TGTGCCAGCAGCCCCATGGCGGGAGTGGAGACCCAGTACTTC. Translating it yields CASSPMAGVETQYF.

The J gene is TRBJ2-6, the V gene TRBV25-1; D ambiguous. The CDR3 sequence is 14 residues long. Germline CDR1 and CDR2: MGHDK and SYGVNS. V dropped 4 bases and J dropped 2 bases, with 6 bases sitting between them. CDR3 coding DNA: TGTGCCAGCAGTGGTGGCCCTGGGGCCAACGTCCTGACTTTC. It specifies CASSGGPGANVLTF.

The chain combines TRBV14 with TRBJ2-2, with TRBD2 matching over 10 bases. Trimming at V came to 4 bases and at J to 5 bases, leaving 7 bases not matched to a gene. This CDR3 region has 16 residues. Germline values: CDR1 SGHDN, CDR2 FVKESK. The CDR3 DNA is TGTGCCAGCAGCCCCCTAGCTAGCGGGAGTACCGGGGAGCTGTTTTTT. As protein: CASSPLASGSTGELFF.

The chain recombines TRBV19 with TRBJ1-6; D is perhaps TRBD1 (6 bases). Looked up from germline, CDR1 is LNHDA and CDR2 is SQIVND (reference sequence). V was shortened by 6 bases and J by 7 bases, with 13 bases between the two germline ends. The length of the CDR3 is 14 residues. CDR3 sequence reads: CASSGRGLNSPLHF. The CDR3 nucleotides are TGTGCCAGTAGCGGCAGGGGATTGAATTCACCCCTCCACTTT.

Written as DNA, the CDR3 is TGTGCCAGTAGTGAGGGAGAGGGTTCACCCCTCCACTTT. Translated, it gives CASSEGEGSPLHF. This rearrangement joins TRBV19 to TRBJ1-6, with D uncertain. The V end lost 5 bases, the J end lost 9 bases, and 11 bases lay between the germline ends. CDR1 is LNHDA and CDR2 is SQIVND in the germline V gene (reference sequence). This CDR3 region has 13 residues.

This chain uses TRBV10-3 with TRBJ1-2, with TRBD1 matching 7 bases. Germline CDR1 and CDR2: ENHRY and SYGVKD. V shed 6 bases and J 4 bases; nucleotides not matched to a gene: 8. The CDR3 runs to 14 residues. The CDR3 here is CAISGTAGGYGYTF. The CDR3 DNA is TGTGCCATCAGCGGGACAGCGGGGGGCTATGGCTACACCTTC.

This rearrangement joins TRBV6-5 to TRBJ2-7; D perhaps matches TRBD1 (6 bases). The CDR3 spans 14 residues. Trimming removed 6 bases at V and 2 bases at J, with 14 bases between. From germline, CDR1 is MNHEY and CDR2 SVGAGI. This CDR3 reads CASRPGQSPYEQYF. The CDR3 DNA reads as TGTGCCAGCAGGCCAGGACAGTCCCCCTACGAGCAGTACTTC.

The chain recombines TRBV6-5 with TRBJ2-7; a possible D gene is TRBD2 (5 bases). V lost 6 bases and J lost 7, with 10 bases in between. The germline V gene encodes CDR1 MNHEY and CDR2 SVGAGI. This CDR3 region has 11 residues. CDR3 in DNA: TGTGCCAGCAGGCTCACGGGGGAGCAGTACGTC. Its translation is CASRLTGEQYV.

The chain is built from TRBV10-2 and TRBJ2-1; D call uncertain. The CDR3 has 14 amino acids. CDR1 and CDR2 from the germline V gene are WSHSY and SAAADI. Trimming took off 0 bases at V and 7 bases at J, with 10 bases between the two ends. CDR3 sequence (DNA): TGCGCCAGCAGTGAGTCTAAGACTCTAAATGAGCAGTTCTTC. The encoded protein is CASSESKTLNEQFF.

The chain joins TRBV6-8 to TRBJ2-3; D might be TRBD2 (6 bases). This CDR3 contains 18 residues. V lost 0 bases to trimming and J lost 1 base, with 17 bases between them. Germline CDR1 MNHGY, CDR2 SAAAGT. The CDR3 sequence: CASSYSTGLETGTDTQYF. For the CDR3, the DNA is TGTGCCAGCAGTTACTCGACGGGACTGGAGACGGGCACAGATACGCAGTATTTT.

The chain carries TRBV10-3 and TRBJ2-1; TRBD2 aligns across 8 bases. V shed 2 bases, J shed 5 bases, and the junction held 8 bases outside the gene matches. Germline CDR1 reads ENHRY; CDR2 reads SYGVKD. This CDR3 contains 16 residues. In nucleotides, the CDR3 is TGTGCCATCAGTGAGGGGGTGGCGGGAGGAGACAATGAGCAGTTCTTC. This encodes CAISEGVAGGDNEQFF.

V and J are TRBV7-2 and TRBJ1-1; possibly TRBD1 for D (6 bases). Germline V gene lookup returns CDR1 SGHTA and CDR2 FQGNSA. Trimming took 5 bases from V and 0 from J, leaving 13 bases between them. The CDR3 has 15 residues. CDR3 sequence: CASSLPGTLNTEAFF. The CDR3 region has the DNA TGTGCCAGCAGCCTGCCCGGGACACTGAACACTGAAGCTTTCTTT.

The rearrangement links TRBV6-5 to TRBJ2-3, with 11 bases identical to TRBD2. The germline CDR1 and CDR2 sequences are MNHEY and SVGAGI. This CDR3 region has 15 residues. J was trimmed by 10 bases and V by 6 bases; bases with no gene match: 12. CDR3 in amino acids: CASRTSGSNWAAQYF. CDR3 nucleotide sequence: TGTGCCAGCAGAACTAGCGGGAGTAATTGGGCGGCGCAGTATTTT.

This chain uses TRBV5-6 with TRBJ2-5, with 8 bases aligning to TRBD2. This CDR3 is built from 15 residues. Germline values: CDR1 SGHDT, CDR2 YYEEEE. Trimming cost V 3 bases and J 4 bases; bases outside gene matches: 8. CDR3 residues: CASSSLAERGETQYF. The CDR3, as DNA: TGTGCCAGCAGCTCACTAGCGGAGAGGGGAGAGACCCAGTACTTC. Together with reference TRBV5-6 and TRBJ2-5, the CDR3 gives the full variable domain: DAGVTQSPTHLIKTRGQQVTLRCSPKSGHDTVSWYQQALGQGPQFIFQYYEEEERQRGNFPDRFSGHQFPNYSSELNVNALLLGDSALYLCASSSLAERGETQYFGPGTRLLVL.

The chain recombines TRBV18 with TRBJ2-3; D perhaps matches TRBD2 (6 bases). This CDR3 has 16 amino acids. Germline lookup yields CDR1 KGHSH and CDR2 LQKENI. V was clipped by 2 bases and J by 8 bases, with 20 bases between them. The CDR3 DNA reads as TGTGCCAGCTCACCAGGGTTCGAGGGAGGCCCCGGTACGCAGTATTTT. Protein product: CASSPGFEGGPGTQYF.

The chain carries TRBV21-1 and TRBJ2-4; the D call in the table, TRBD2, was not verified against the DNA. TRBV21-1 is assigned pseudogene status. There are 15 residues in the CDR3. The CDR3 sequence: CASSPPRLAKNIQYF. The CDR3 DNA sequence: TGTGCCAGCAGCCCCCCGCGCCTTGCCAAAAACATTCAGTACTTC.

The rearrangement uses TRBV2 and TRBJ2-1; 8 nucleotides agree with TRBD2. The germline gives CDR1 SNHLY, CDR2 FYNNEI. Losses at the gene ends were 5 bases for V and 16 bases for J; bases not matched to a gene: 13. CDR3 length equals 13 residues. CDR3 sequence (DNA): TGTGCCAGCAGTTTCCTCCTAGCGGGCCCCCAATTCTTC. This gives the protein CASSFLLAGPQFF. Together with reference TRBV2 and TRBJ2-1, the CDR3 gives the full variable domain: EPEVTQTPSHQVTQMGQEVILRCVPISNHLYFYWYRQILGQKVEFLVSFYNNEISEKSEIFDDQFSVERPDGSNFTLKIRSTKLEDSAMYFCASSFLLAGPQFFGPGTRLTVL.

This chain links TRBV28 with TRBJ1-1; 7 bases line up with TRBD1. This CDR3 region has 12 residues. The ends lost 6 bases at V and 10 bases at J; junction bases unmatched: 8. The germline V gene has CDR1 MDHEN and CDR2 SYDVKM. The CDR3 loop is CASSQTGRGAFF. DNA of the CDR3: TGTGCCAGCAGCCAGACAGGGCGGGGAGCTTTCTTT.

This clone was seen more than once but under ten times. J is TRBJ1-2 and V is TRBV21-1; whether TRBD1, the table's D call, matches the DNA was not checked. TRBV21-1 is a pseudogene segment. The CDR3 covers 15 residues. For the CDR3, the DNA is TGTGCCAGCAGCAAACCGACACAGGGGGCCGGTGGCTACACCTTC. As protein: CASSKPTQGAGGYTF.

The chain combines TRBV7-9 with TRBJ1-1; perhaps TRBD1 as D (6 bases). CDR1 and CDR2 (germline): SEHNR, FQNEAQ (reference sequence). This CDR3 spans 13 amino acids. Trimming took off 4 bases at V and 1 base at J, with 7 bases between the two ends. The chain's CDR3 is CASSWTENTEAFF. DNA of the CDR3: TGTGCCAGCAGCTGGACAGAGAACACTGAAGCTTTCTTT. Based on the CDR3 plus reference TRBV7-9 and TRBJ1-1, the full variable domain is DTGVSQNPRHKITKRGQNVTFRCDPISEHNRLYWYRQTLGQGPEFLTYFQNEAQLEKSRLLSDRFSAERPKGSFSTLEIQRTEQGDSAMYLCASSWTENTEAFFGQGTRLTVV.